These 24 T cell receptor beta chains were sequenced from one sample in a study of T cells expressing NK-cell markers. TCRdb reprocessed the 5' RACE reads and reports one entry per CDR3 protein, with no DNA. With 120,000 to 150,000 distinct CDR3 sequences in the sample, the ten largest clones hold 12%. The material sequenced was blood T cells: a sorted CD56 or NKG2C T cell subset, CD4+ or CD8+ T cells, or bulk PBMC T cells (not recorded which). All receptors derive from a man aged 18 to 29 in good health.

The chain combines TRBV28 with TRBJ2-7; TCRdb lists TRBD1, though no DNA is available to test this call. In germline, CDR1 is MDHEN, CDR2 SYDVKM. This CDR3 comprises 14 residues. CDR3 loop: CASSPTGGEDEQYF.

The J gene is TRBJ2-2, the V gene TRBV29-1; TCRdb picks TRBD2, but there is no DNA to check that call. This CDR3 spans 14 amino acids. CDR1 and CDR2 (germline): SQVTM, ANQGSEA. CDR3: CSVQGLARPGELFF.

The rearrangement joins TRBV20-1 to TRBJ2-1. The germline CDR1 and CDR2 sequences are DFQATT and SNEGSKA (reference sequence). The CDR3 is 14 amino acids. The CDR3: CSATRQSPDNEQFF.

The chain links TRBV20-1 to TRBJ2-1; TCRdb's D call of TRBD2 is untestable without DNA. The CDR3 contains 15 residues. Per the germline V gene, CDR1 is DFQATT and CDR2 is SNEGSKA (reference sequence). CDR3 amino acids: CSAPHYERGGDEQFF.

The rearrangement uses TRBV27 and TRBJ2-7. Germline V gene data show CDR1 as MNHEY and CDR2 as SMNVEV (reference sequence). The CDR3 has 13 residues. Here the CDR3 reads CASSLRWGYEQYF.

V and J are TRBV6-2 or TRBV6-3 and TRBJ2-7; TCRdb's D call, TRBD2, is unchecked because there is no DNA. Germline V gene sequence: CDR1 MNHEY, CDR2 SVGEGT. There are 16 residues in the CDR3. CDR3 amino acids: CASSYSGREGSYEQYF.

The V and J genes are TRBV4-2 and TRBJ2-3; TCRdb indicates TRBD2, and absent DNA this call remains unverified. The CDR3 runs to 16 residues. Germline lookup yields CDR1 LGHNA and CDR2 YNFKEQ. The CDR3 protein is CASSPSLAGEPDTQYF.

The chain joins TRBV20-1 to TRBJ2-2; the TCRdb call, TRBD2, lacks DNA for checking. This CDR3 has 14 amino acids. CDR1 and CDR2 from the germline V gene are DFQATT and SNEGSKA (reference sequence). CDR3 in amino acids: CSAGEGRYTGELFF.

J is TRBJ1-1 and V is TRBV12-3 or TRBV12-4; TCRdb gives TRBD1 as the D gene, but with no DNA this cannot be confirmed. The length of the CDR3 is 15 residues. The CDR3 sequence is CASSWGGQVNTEAFF.

The chain joins TRBV7-9 to TRBJ2-1; TCRdb's D call, TRBD1, is unchecked because there is no DNA. Per the germline V gene, CDR1 is SEHNR and CDR2 is FQNEAQ (reference sequence). This CDR3 is 17 amino acids long. The chain's CDR3 is CASSPTPGTRPHNEQFF.

The V gene is TRBV10-1, the J gene TRBJ2-1. Germline CDR1 reads WNHNN; CDR2 reads SYGVQD (reference sequence). The CDR3 contains 13 residues. The CDR3: CASSEFVSNEQFF.

The chain combines TRBV5-1 with TRBJ2-7; the D call of TRBD1 rests on TCRdb alone, since no DNA is present to check it. The CDR3 length is 14 residues. Per the germline V gene, CDR1 is SGHRS and CDR2 is YFSETQ. CDR3 loop: CASSGRDSTYEQYF.

The V gene is TRBV12-3 or TRBV12-4, the J gene TRBJ1-2; TCRdb's D call of TRBD1 is untestable without DNA. The CDR3 has 14 amino acids. The CDR3 sequence is CASTATGTHYGYTF.

This chain joins TRBV19 and TRBJ2-1; TCRdb picks TRBD2, but there is no DNA to check that call. CDR1 and CDR2 from the germline V gene are LNHDA and SQIVND (reference sequence). The length of the CDR3 is 15 residues. CDR3 protein: CASRTASGSYNEQFF. The whole variable domain, remainder taken from reference TRBV19 and TRBJ2-1, is DGGITQSPKYLFRKEGQNVTLSCEQNLNHDAMYWYRQDPGQGLRLIYYSQIVNDFQKGDIAEGYSVSREKKESFPLTVTSAQKNPTAFYLCASRTASGSYNEQFFGPGTRLTVL.

The chain recombines TRBV27 with TRBJ2-5; the D call from TCRdb, TRBD1, cannot be confirmed without DNA. This CDR3 spans 15 amino acids. Germline V gives CDR1 MNHEY, CDR2 SMNVEV (reference sequence). CDR3 amino acids: CASSLGTGVGETQYF.

This chain links TRBV11-2 with TRBJ2-3; the D call from TCRdb, TRBD2, cannot be confirmed without DNA. This CDR3 has 15 residues. Germline values: CDR1 SGHAT, CDR2 FQNNGV. The CDR3 loop reads CASKRRGLSTDTQYF.

CDR3: CASSLSGQNTEAFF. The chain has TRBV27 and TRBJ1-1. This CDR3 has 14 residues. Germline V gene data show CDR1 as MNHEY and CDR2 as SMNVEV (reference sequence).

The genes are TRBV10-3 and TRBJ1-1. CDR1 ENHRY and CDR2 SYGVKD come from the germline V gene. The CDR3 spans 14 residues. CDR3 sequence reads: CAISDPFSDTEAFF.

The chain carries TRBV7-9 and TRBJ2-5. CDR3 length: 13 amino acids. CDR1 and CDR2 from the germline V gene are SEHNR and FQNEAQ (reference sequence). The chain's CDR3 is CASSLLLRETQYF.

CDR3 sequence reads: CSARETEAGVGFEQYF. The chain has TRBV20-1 and TRBJ2-7; TCRdb reports TRBD2, a call that lacks DNA to check it against. The CDR3 length is 16 residues. The germline V gene encodes CDR1 DFQATT and CDR2 SNEGSKA (reference sequence).

The V call is TRBV11-2, the J call TRBJ2-5; TCRdb reports TRBD2, a call that lacks DNA to check it against. The CDR3 sequence is 16 residues long. Germline CDR1 reads SGHAT; CDR2 reads FQNNGV. CDR3 protein: CASRSSSGRVQETQYF.

The chain carries TRBV20-1 and TRBJ2-1; TCRdb returns TRBD1, unconfirmable since there is no DNA. Germline CDR1 and CDR2: DFQATT and SNEGSKA (reference sequence). This CDR3 contains 16 residues. The CDR3 loop reads CSGRDSPGAIYNEQFF.

The chain carries TRBV6-1 and TRBJ2-1; no DNA is available, so the TRBD1 call from TCRdb remains unchecked. This CDR3 region has 14 residues. The germline CDR1 and CDR2 sequences are MNHNS and SASEGT. The CDR3 spells CASSRQNPYNEQFF.

This rearrangement joins TRBV5-6 to TRBJ1-6. The CDR3 covers 15 residues. Germline CDR1 and CDR2: SGHDT and YYEEEE. The CDR3 sequence: CASSLGTRSGSPLHF.